This T cell receptor (beta chain) came from a study of cytomegalovirus exposure and HLA in healthy donors. As to this clone: Its antigen is not identified.

The PCR had 60 Vbeta and 13 Jbeta primers. The table came from immunoSEQ multiplex PCR; TCRdb's copy has only in-frame clones and leaves some out. The sample holds about 82,000 clones, around 68% seen once. Study-wide results and limits: In vitro assays verified that a few CMV-associated chains recognized CMV antigens specifically. For most TCR beta V segments, an earlier analysis put the productive rate at about 87% or about 30% of the time.

This TCR came from a man aged 30 to 39 in good health and CMV-seropositive. Material: PBMCs.

This CDR3 is CASSVDGGGEAFF. The CDR3 DNA reads as TGTGCCAGCAGCGTAGATGGGGGGGGTGAAGCTTTCTTT. This chain connects TRBV9 to TRBJ1-1; D possibly corresponds to TRBD1 (5 bases). This CDR3 spans 13 amino acids. The V gene's germline CDR1 is SGDLS and CDR2 YYNGEE. V lost 0 bases and J lost 7, with 10 bases in between.